This T cell receptor beta chain appears in the sequencing data of a study of shared clonotypes between healthy human individuals (dated by TCRdb to between 2020 and 2021). Study-level background: A couple of women and a few men aged 18 to 49 years were included in the cohort. For each donor, CD4 naive and CD4 memory were each run on three plates, CD8 naive on two plates, and CD8 memory on one plate. To estimate repertoire size and how much clonotype sharing occurs between individuals, the study deeply sequenced the blood TCR repertoires of a handful of healthy adults. Different laboratories and diverse techniques were used to prepare libraries and sequence TCR repertoires, to increase sequencing depth and limit assay-specific biases. Each donor's leukapheresis produced roughly between roughly 0.85 and 9.5 billion PBMCs. What the authors observed across the whole study: Sampling was restricted to blood, and TCR repertoires in tissue are likely to differ from TCR repertoires in blood. Incomplete sequencing was indicated by rarefaction of sorted-subset datasets, despite the large sequencing depth. Pairwise subsampling indicated that sequencing depth was expected to affect the degree of clonotype sharing among donors. Across a handful of donors, around 5% of naive CD4, 3.5% of naive CD8, about 2% of memory CD4, and roughly 0.4% of memory CD8 clonotypes were shared. The genetic and exposure-history diversity represented was limited by the small number of donors. Higher generation probabilities were observed for clonotypes shared by all four sorted-subset donors than for non-shared clonotypes. Naive subsets generally had larger estimated clonotype richness than memory subsets did.

Healthy HIV-negative adults with no recently reported acute infections or vaccinations were included as donors. Every donor was a Caucasian adult residing in Nashville, Tennessee, USA. CD4+ T cells were enriched by magnetic negative selection, after which naive cells were positively selected on CD45RA and the negative fraction was taken as the memory subset. Blood was collected by leukapheresis, and PBMCs were isolated by Ficoll-Histopaque density gradient centrifugation and then cryopreserved in liquid nitrogen vapor phase. Analytical flow cytometry was used to check the purity and quantity of every magnetically sorted T cell population. Each sorted fraction had its genomic DNA isolated and then quantified by UV absorbance on a Nanodrop 2000c. Reading from cysteine to phenylalanine, the CDR3 counts 15 amino acids. Only the CDR3 part of the read is kept: 45 bases, read in frame from the first base. The germline V gene supplies CDR1 SGHVS and CDR2 FQNEAQ. Trimmed from V: 1 base; trimmed from J: 5 bases; junction bases lacking a gene match: 6.

On this clone: Its antigen remains undetermined. Within one base of it there is no much larger clone, and no base qualities were kept.

TCR CDR3 regions were amplified from genomic DNA by multiplex PCR using the deep immunoSEQ assay. Extracted genomic DNA from each cell subset was distributed evenly across all wells of several immunoSEQ 96-well plates, and each plate was treated as a replicate. For sorted subsets, approximately 190 ng of genomic DNA, equivalent to some 30,000 T cell genomes, went into each replicate PCR. Purified libraries were measured with a Qubit 3.0 fluorometer, size-checked on a Bioanalyzer 2100, and measured again with the KAPA Library Quantification kit. Every immunoSEQ 96-well plate was sequenced on a separate single-read 150-cycle Illumina NextSeq 550 flow cell. The source study handled its data this way. Because the immunoSEQ output held only junctional sequences and lacked quality scores, the filtering could not match the filtering applied to full-length reads. Sequences were annotated with PyIR, a Python wrapper for IgBLAST v1.9, using IMGT germline references to assign V/J genes and CDR3. Reads were filtered out if the reads had weak V/J assignments (E-value above 1e-6), no CDR3, stop codons, out-of-frame junctions, or ambiguous translated residues. V3J clonotypes were defined as sequences sharing the same inferred V gene, J gene, and CDR3 amino acid sequence. The percentage overlap between two repertoires was calculated by dividing the number of shared unique clonotypes by the size of the smaller repertoire. Richness of each repertoire was evaluated using RTK rarefaction, the Chao1 estimator, and Recon v2.1 estimates of unobserved clonotypes. OLGA was used to compute generation probabilities for all TCRbeta clonotypes that the gDNA method yielded from a handful of donors. This immuneACCESS table, as held by TCRdb, lists in-frame sequences with V and J called but not all clones. Of the missing ones, under half trace to an unresolved V gene in checked studies; the others have no known cause. V and J calls plus clone size are reproduced from that table; the DNA served to infer D and trimming. The sample data list approximately 350,000 clones, and less than 85% of these were observed just once. Together, the top ten hold 10% of the sample.

Sequenced: memory CD4+ T cells sorted from blood. The cell subset or site label of this sample denotes: CD45RA-negative fraction. The chain uses TRBV7-8 and TRBJ2-7, and TRBD2 aligns with 9 junction nucleotides. The source is a young man in good health. This receptor has the CDR3 CASSLVVAGAHEQYF. The base sequence is TGTGCCAGCAGCTTAGTGGTAGCGGGAGCCCACGAGCAGTACTTC.